The rows below give T cell receptor beta chains drawn from one sample of a study of regulatory T cells in long-lasting Graves disease. TCRdb reanalysed the multiplex PCR reads using MiXCR and keeps one entry per CDR3 protein. This sample has around 510,000 distinct CDR3 sequences, with roughly 20% found just once. Source: peripheral blood mononuclear cells (PBMCs), taken when the disease was refractory, from a patient treated with antithyroid drugs. Receptors were obtained from a female donor with Graves disease. Both conserved end residues are part of each CDR3. A D gene is named only where the DNA matches it firmly. Clone size is shown for a subset of rows, as once, few, many or a class of expanded clone.

clone_size	d_call	j_call	v_call	cdr3_aa	cdr3_nt
NA	NA	TRBJ2-3	TRBV18	CASSPTSDTQYF	TGTGCCAGCTCACCCACTTCAGATACGCAGTATTTT
NA	TRBD2	TRBJ2-7	TRBV11-3	CASSLPGTSLHEQYF	TGTGCCAGCAGCTTACCCGGGACTAGCTTACACGAGCAGTACTTC
many	NA	TRBJ1-1	TRBV30	CAWSGGNTEAFF	TGTGCCTGGTCCGGGGGGAACACTGAAGCTTTCTTT
NA	TRBD1	TRBJ2-4	TRBV19	CASQDRERVNIQYF	TGTGCCAGTCAGGACAGGGAGCGGGTCAACATTCAGTACTTC
many	NA	TRBJ1-2	TRBV28	CASSLRENYGYTF	TGTGCCAGCAGTTTAAGGGAAAACTATGGCTACACCTTC
many	NA	TRBJ2-1	TRBV28	CASRSGREGLNEQFF	TGTGCCAGCAGGTCAGGGCGGGAAGGACTGAATGAGCAGTTCTTC
few	NA	TRBJ2-7	TRBV13	CASSFKGEQYF	TGTGCCAGCAGCTTTAAAGGGGAACAGTACTTC
few	NA	TRBJ2-4	TRBV27	CASNPTGLPNIQYF	TGTGCCAGCAACCCCACAGGGCTCCCGAACATTCAGTACTTC
many	NA	TRBJ2-7	TRBV7-2	CASGLAYLGDEQYF	TGTGCCAGCGGCTTAGCCTACTTGGGAGACGAGCAGTACTTC
many	TRBD2	TRBJ2-3	TRBV7-3	CASSTRTTRGEDTQYF	TGTGCCAGCAGCACCCGAACGACGCGGGGGGAAGATACGCAGTATTTT
many	NA	TRBJ2-7	TRBV7-2	CASSLKGREQYF	TGTGCCAGCAGCTTAAAGGGGCGAGAGCAGTACTTC
many	NA	TRBJ2-5	TRBV12-3/TRBV12-4	CASSFLQGPQETQYF	TGTGCCAGCAGCTTTCTACAGGGCCCCCAAGAGACCCAGTACTTC
many	NA	TRBJ2-7	TRBV27	CASGGYEQYF	TGTGCCAGCGGCGGCTACGAGCAGTACTTC
NA	NA	TRBJ2-1	TRBV30	CAWSDPTGRGVEQFF	TGTGCCTGGAGTGACCCGACAGGGCGCGGGGTTGAGCAGTTCTTC
NA	NA	TRBJ2-5	TRBV11-2	CASSSSGSYQETQYF	TGTGCCAGCAGCTCCTCGGGATCGTACCAAGAGACCCAGTACTTC
NA	TRBD2	TRBJ2-2	TRBV2	CASTPPIAGGQTGELFF	TGTGCCAGCACCCCCCCGATAGCGGGAGGGCAGACCGGGGAGCTGTTTTTT
NA	NA	TRBJ2-2	TRBV6-5	CASSYAGFGGTGELFF	TGTGCCAGCAGTTACGCTGGCTTCGGTGGTACCGGGGAGCTGTTTTTT
many	NA	TRBJ1-5	TRBV28	CASSFRSGSQPQHF	TGTGCCAGCAGTTTTAGGTCAGGCAGTCAGCCCCAGCATTTT
many	TRBD2	TRBJ2-7	TRBV3-1	CASSQGLAGYF	TGTGCCAGCAGCCAAGGACTAGCGGGGTACTTC
NA	TRBD1	TRBJ1-2	TRBV14	CASSPLHRGDYGYTF	TGTGCCAGCAGCCCCCTGCACAGGGGAGACTATGGCTACACCTTC
few	NA	TRBJ1-3	TRBV5-1	CASSLEPGGNTIYF	TGCGCCAGCAGCTTGGAACCGGGAGGAAACACCATATATTTT